This T cell receptor beta chain was documented in a study of blood T cells in healthy people across ages. Study findings and constraints: There was a strong correlation between TCR beta diversity and naive T cell percentage.

Sample-barcoded 5' priming and a J-beta primer mix drove a second PCR of 7 to 11 cycles. Each cDNA molecule received a tag from a template-switch adaptor that had 12 random nucleotides. Each CDR3 protein is one row after TCRdb ran MiXCR on the 5' RACE reads. The repertoire consists of 800,000 or so distinct CDR3 sequences, with 25% occurring once and the leading ten covering approximately 3.7%. Trimming took off 2 bases at V and 5 bases at J, with 12 bases between the two ends. The CDR3 sequence is 14 residues long. Germline V CDR1 and CDR2: MNHEY, SVGAGI. In this sample, this clonotype turned up a few times. What it recognizes is unknown. These data also formed part of another study, on T cells of mothers and their children. As that study records: There were no persistent microchimeric T cell clones detected.

This chain uses TRBV6-5 with TRBJ2-5; D remains unclear. Sequencing input: blood. The clonotype originates from a boy under 18 in good health. The CDR3 DNA follows: TGTGCCAGCAGTTACCCGCGAGGTCCGGAGACCCAGTACTTC. This codes for CASSYPRGPETQYF.